The 26 T cell receptor beta chains below were found in one sample sequenced in a study of blood T cell repertoires in COVID-19. Sequencing was performed with immunoSEQ multiplex PCR; in TCRdb, only in-frame clones are kept and a portion is missing. This sample yields roughly 70,000 clones, of which 73% are seen a single time; roughly a fifth belongs to the top ten. Sequencing was done on a sample of peripheral blood. All receptors come from a man between 60 and 70 years old with acute or convalescent COVID-19.

The rearrangement joins TRBV28 to TRBJ2-3; D is undetermined. The CDR3 runs 12 residues. V gave up 7 bases and J gave up 1 base, with 6 bases separating them. The V gene's germline CDR1 is MDHEN and CDR2 SYDVKM. CDR3 in DNA: TGTGCCAGCACTGCAGGCACAGATACGCAGTATTTT. Translated: CASTAGTDTQYF. Based on the CDR3 plus reference TRBV28 and TRBJ2-3, the full variable domain is DVKVTQSSRYLVKRTGEKVFLECVQDMDHENMFWYRQDPGLGLRLIYFSYDVKMKEKGDIPEGYSVSREKKERFSLILESASTNQTSMYLCASTAGTDTQYFGPGTRLTVL.

V usage is TRBV5-4 and J usage is TRBJ1-6; 9 bases line up with TRBD1. Germline V lookup: CDR1 SGHNT, CDR2 YYREEE (reference sequence). This CDR3 has 15 amino acids. V lost 7 bases and J lost 3; bases outside the gene matches: 5. The CDR3 sequence is CASEDRGDYNSPLHF. DNA of the CDR3: TGTGCCAGCGAGGACAGGGGAGACTATAATTCACCCCTCCACTTT. Combining the CDR3 with reference TRBV5-4 and TRBJ1-6 gives the whole variable domain ETGVTQSPTHLIKTRGQQVTLRCSSQSGHNTVSWYQQALGQGPQFIFQYYREEENGRGNFPPRFSGLQFPNYSSELNVNALELDDSALYLCASEDRGDYNSPLHFGNGTRLTVT.

This clone was found a few times. The chain is built from TRBV19 and TRBJ2-2; 7 bases fit TRBD2. Germline V lookup: CDR1 LNHDA, CDR2 SQIVND (reference sequence). The V segment lost 0 bases and the J segment 3 bases; nucleotides outside the gene matches: 13. CDR3 length: 19 amino acids. CDR3 in DNA: TGTGCCAGTAGTATAGACCGGATGGCCTGGGGGGGTGACACCGGGGAGCTGTTTTTT. Its translation is CASSIDRMAWGGDTGELFF.

This clone has just a few counts. This chain joins TRBV6-4 and TRBJ2-2, with 11 nucleotides matching TRBD2. This CDR3 spans 15 amino acids. From germline, CDR1 is MRHNA and CDR2 SNTAGT. V shed 0 bases, J shed 6 bases, and the junction held 0 bases outside the gene matches. The CDR3 nucleotides read TGTGCCAGCAGTGACTCGACTAGCGGGGCCGGGGAGCTGTTTTTT. This translates into CASSDSTSGAGELFF.

The chain links TRBV28 to TRBJ1-1; 7 nucleotides line up with TRBD1. Trimming cost V 7 bases and J 7 bases; bases outside gene matches: 6. Germline CDR1 is MDHEN and CDR2 is SYDVKM. The CDR3 totals 12 residues. CDR3 bases: TGTGCCAGCACTCCCCCAGGGGGTGAAGCTTTCTTT. Translating it yields CASTPPGGEAFF.

The chain uses TRBV24-1 and TRBJ2-3; TRBD2 agrees at 8 bases. The germline V gene has CDR1 KGHDR and CDR2 SFDVKD. The CDR3 consists of 16 residues. After removal of 3 bases from V and 0 bases from J, the junction contained 4 bases not matched to a gene. The CDR3 coding sequence is TGTGCCACCAGTGATCAGATAGCGGGAAGCACAGATACGCAGTATTTT. Translation gives CATSDQIAGSTDTQYF.

This clone was seen once. The V and J genes are TRBV7-9 and TRBJ2-7, with a possible D match to TRBD2 (5 bases). The V end was cut by 3 bases, the J end by 3 bases, with 15 bases between. Germline V gives CDR1 SEHNR, CDR2 FQNEAQ (reference sequence). This CDR3 has 15 residues. The CDR3 is CASSFRGQSYYEQYF. CDR3 sequence (DNA): TGTGCCAGCAGCTTTCGCGGGCAATCTTACTACGAGCAGTACTTC.

The chain joins TRBV30 to TRBJ1-2; 8 bases map to TRBD1. With V trimmed by 5 bases and J by 0 bases, 11 bases remained unmatched. Germline V gene data show CDR1 as GTSNPN and CDR2 as SVGIG (reference sequence). The CDR3 covers 16 residues. CDR3 sequence reads: CAWYNRGKHTNYGYTF. The DNA for the CDR3 is TGTGCCTGGTACAACAGGGGGAAACACACTAACTATGGCTACACCTTC.

The chain carries TRBV2 and TRBJ1-2; a possible D gene is TRBD1 (5 bases). The CDR3 is made up of 13 amino acids. The germline V gene encodes CDR1 SNHLY and CDR2 FYNNEI. Trimming took 8 bases from V and 2 from J, leaving 12 bases between them. The CDR3 reads CASRSTVNYGYTF. Here the CDR3 DNA reads TGTGCCAGCCGCTCGACAGTAAACTATGGCTACACCTTC.

The sample holds a few counts of this clone. The chain recombines TRBV5-1 with TRBJ1-1; TRBD1 aligns across 7 bases. Germline V CDR1 and CDR2: SGHRS, YFSETQ. This CDR3 is built from 16 residues. The ends lost 0 bases at V and 7 bases at J; junction bases unmatched: 12. The CDR3 is CASSLGATGPINEAFF. CDR3 sequence (DNA): TGCGCCAGCAGCTTGGGAGCGACAGGGCCAATTAATGAAGCTTTCTTT.

The gene calls are TRBV28 and TRBJ2-3, with 8 nucleotides matching TRBD2. This CDR3 contains 17 residues. CDR1 MDHEN and CDR2 SYDVKM come from the germline V gene. V shed 10 bases and J 3 bases; nucleotides not matched to a gene: 18. CDR3 sequence: CATWVSGSITHTDTQYF. The CDR3 DNA reads TGTGCCACTTGGGTCAGCGGGAGCATAACCCATACAGATACGCAGTATTTT.

The CDR3 region is CASSLEAQGYYNEQFF. CDR3 nucleotide sequence: TGTGCCAGCAGCTTGGAGGCGCAGGGGTACTACAATGAGCAGTTCTTC. The chain couples TRBV5-5 to TRBJ2-1; a possible D gene is TRBD1 (6 bases). The CDR3 is 16 amino acids. With 0 bases removed from V and 3 bases from J, the gap between germline ends came to 13 bases. CDR1 and CDR2 (germline): SGHKS, YYEKEE (reference sequence). The full variable domain, rest sourced from reference TRBV5-5 and TRBJ2-1, is DAGVTQSPTHLIKTRGQQVTLRCSPISGHKSVSWYQQVLGQGPQFIFQYYEKEERGRGNFPDRFSARQFPNYSSELNVNALLLGDSALYLCASSLEAQGYYNEQFFGPGTRLTVL.

V gene TRBV24-1 combines with J gene TRBJ2-3; a weak D match, TRBD2 (5 bases). Per germline, CDR1 KGHDR and CDR2 SFDVKD. The CDR3 is made up of 17 amino acids. V was trimmed by 4 bases and J by 0 bases, leaving 16 bases between them. In nucleotides, the CDR3 is TGTGCCACCAGTGACCCCGTGTTTCGGGATAGCACAGATACGCAGTATTTT. This sequence encodes CATSDPVFRDSTDTQYF.

The V call is TRBV6-4, the J call TRBJ1-2; TRBD1 agrees at 7 bases. J lost 10 bases, V lost 2 bases, and 7 bases had no gene match. CDR1 and CDR2 from the germline V gene are MRHNA and SNTAGT. CDR3 length: 13 amino acids. CDR3 protein: CASSDKRQGHYTF. In DNA form, the CDR3 reads TGTGCCAGCAGTGACAAGAGACAGGGTCACTACACCTTC.

The V gene is TRBV6-5, the J gene TRBJ2-1, with 11 bases identical to TRBD1. J lost 10 bases, V lost 4 bases, and 3 bases had no gene match. The CDR3 is 13 amino acids. The germline gives CDR1 MNHEY, CDR2 SVGAGI. This CDR3 reads CASSWDRGEEQFF. In DNA, the CDR3 is TGTGCCAGCAGTTGGGACAGGGGGGAAGAGCAGTTCTTC.

The rearrangement joins TRBV5-6 to TRBJ2-3; 13 bases are shared with TRBD2. The CDR3 runs to 16 residues. With 4 bases clipped from V and 1 base from J, the junction kept 3 bases outside the gene matches. Germline V gene lookup returns CDR1 SGHDT and CDR2 YYEEEE. The CDR3 spells CASSPGLAGGTDTQYF. The CDR3 DNA reads TGTGCCAGCAGCCCAGGACTAGCGGGGGGCACAGATACGCAGTATTTT.

The genes are TRBV25-1 and TRBJ2-6; 7 bases are a match to TRBD1. The CDR3 loop spans 17 amino acids. The germline gives CDR1 MGHDK, CDR2 SYGVNS. V shed 10 bases, J shed 0 bases, and the junction held 12 bases outside the gene matches. The CDR3 sequence is CATQTGVTFSGANVLTF. CDR3 coding DNA: TGTGCCACCCAAACAGGGGTCACCTTCTCTGGGGCCAACGTCCTGACTTTC.

This chain uses TRBV6-5 with TRBJ2-7, with TRBD2 matching 7 bases. This CDR3 is 13 amino acids long. In germline, CDR1 is MNHEY, CDR2 SVGAGI. V gave up 6 bases and J gave up 9 bases; unmatched junction bases: 11. CDR3 protein: CASRGNPGEGQYF. The CDR3 nucleotides are TGTGCCAGCAGGGGAAATCCTGGGGAGGGGCAGTACTTC.

This chain links TRBV7-3 with TRBJ2-2; tentative D call: TRBD2 (6 bases). Germline V gives CDR1 SGHTA, CDR2 FQGTGA. This CDR3 has 13 residues. The V and J ends lost 6 bases and 9 bases respectively, with 14 bases between them. Written as DNA, the CDR3 is TGTGCCAGCAGTAAGACGGGGGATAGGGAGCTGTTTTTT. Translation gives CASSKTGDRELFF. The variable domain in full, with the rest retrieved from reference TRBV7-3 and TRBJ2-2, is GAGVSQTPSNKVTEKGKYVELRCDPISGHTALYWYRQSLGQGPEFLIYFQGTGAADDSGLPNDRFFAVRPEGSVSTLKIQRTERGDSAVYLCASSKTGDRELFFGEGSRLTVL.

J is TRBJ2-3 and V is TRBV10-1, with 7 bases fitting TRBD2. The length of the CDR3 is 17 residues. The V gene end was trimmed by 0 bases and the J gene end by 5 bases; junction bases not matched to a gene: 11. The germline CDR1 and CDR2 sequences are WNHNN and SYGVQD (reference sequence). The CDR3 region has the DNA TGCGCCAGCAGTGAGTCGAGGGACTACAAACGGAAAGATACGCAGTATTTT. This translates into CASSESRDYKRKDTQYF.

This clone came up a few times. The J gene is TRBJ2-1, the V gene TRBV2; a weak D match, TRBD2 (6 bases). This CDR3 contains 15 residues. V was clipped by 7 bases and J by 0 bases, with 13 bases between them. From germline, CDR1 is SNHLY and CDR2 FYNNEI. The CDR3 region is CASISDGSSYNEQFF. CDR3 DNA: TGTGCCAGCATATCGGACGGGAGCTCCTACAATGAGCAGTTCTTC.

The CDR3 sequence: CASSHLGGGGNEQFF. The CDR3 nucleotides are TGTGCCAGCAGCCACCTCGGAGGCGGAGGCAATGAGCAGTTCTTC. The chain is built from TRBV6-5 and TRBJ2-1; D is perhaps TRBD2 (5 bases). This CDR3 is 15 amino acids long. Germline values: CDR1 MNHEY, CDR2 SVGAGI. The V and J ends lost 6 bases and 6 bases respectively, with 18 bases between them.

The rearrangement uses TRBV19 and TRBJ1-2; no firm D call. The germline V gene encodes CDR1 LNHDA and CDR2 SQIVND (reference sequence). The CDR3 length is 13 residues. Between the trimmed V and J ends, which lost 7 bases and 2 bases, there was a span of 11 bases. The CDR3 loop is CASKDEVNYGYTF. CDR3 nucleotides: TGTGCCAGTAAGGATGAGGTGAACTATGGCTACACCTTC.

The gene calls are TRBV2 and TRBJ1-1; no definite D call. V lost 6 bases and J lost 1, with 12 bases in between. Per the germline V gene, CDR1 is SNHLY and CDR2 is FYNNEI. The CDR3 is 14 amino acids. DNA of the CDR3: TGTGCCAGCAGGGCGGAGGTGGGGAACACTGAAGCTTTCTTT. Translated: CASRAEVGNTEAFF.

This clone has a handful of counts. The genes are TRBV12-5 and TRBJ2-1; TRBD2 aligns across 12 bases. The CDR3 has 14 amino acids. The germline V gene encodes CDR1 LGHNT and CDR2 FRNRAP. With V trimmed by 6 bases and J by 6 bases, 3 bases remained unmatched. The CDR3 spells CASGGTSGPNEQFF. CDR3 sequence (DNA): TGTGCTAGTGGCGGGACTAGCGGGCCCAATGAGCAGTTCTTC. Drawing the rest from reference TRBV12-5 and TRBJ2-1, the complete variable domain is DARVTQTPRHKVTEMGQEVTMRCQPILGHNTVFWYRQTMMQGLELLAYFRNRAPLDDSGMPKDRFSAEMPDATLATLKIQPSEPRDSAVYFCASGGTSGPNEQFFGPGTRLTVL.

The V and J genes are TRBV4-1 and TRBJ2-3, with a possible D match to TRBD2 (5 bases). V gave up 9 bases and J gave up 5 bases, with 18 bases separating them. Germline V gene sequence: CDR1 MGHRA, CDR2 YSYEKL. This CDR3 has 14 amino acids. The CDR3 loop is CASAVGSVRDTQYF. The CDR3 DNA follows: TGCGCCAGTGCGGTGGGGAGCGTCAGAGATACGCAGTATTTT.